This T cell receptor beta chain was captured in a study of identifying expanded T cells in peripheral blood. This CDR3 is built from 15 residues. The V gene lost 0 bases and the J gene lost 6 bases, with 12 bases spanning the gap. Germline V gene sequence: CDR1 SGHKS, CDR2 YYEKEE (reference sequence). The assay was immunoSEQ multiplex PCR, and TCRdb's table has in-frame clones only and misses some. The data show tens of thousands of clones, 80% to 90% seen once. Healthy donors had no documented immune events, such as infections, while sampled. Study conclusions and caveats: Roughly 1.2 clones differed between technical replicates, versus approximately 16 and 20 over time. Clone count variance between roughly 2-week samples rose with total template count.

With respect to this clone: What it binds is not known.

The sequencing input was blood. The source is a person aged 18 to 70 in good health. The chain couples TRBV5-5 to TRBJ1-4; tentatively, D is TRBD1 (5 bases). For the CDR3, the DNA is TGTGCCAGCAGCTTGGAGTCCCAGGGTTATGAAAAACTGTTTTTT. Its translation is CASSLESQGYEKLFF. Together with reference TRBV5-5 and TRBJ1-4, the CDR3 gives the full variable domain: DAGVTQSPTHLIKTRGQQVTLRCSPISGHKSVSWYQQVLGQGPQFIFQYYEKEERGRGNFPDRFSARQFPNYSSELNVNALLLGDSALYLCASSLESQGYEKLFFGSGTQLSVL.